The clone carrying this T cell receptor beta chain was found many times. No antigen is known for it. This sample was included in a study of spatial heterogeneity in lung cancer. Looking at the study overall: Matched bulk RNA-seq provided a T cell module score, and TCR transcript counts in tumor regions correlated strongly with it. Raw-read counts averaged over ten per unique TCR and UMI combination.

Time point: sample taken at primary tumor resection. Whole RNA, which was extracted from tumor, nontumor lung tissue or frozen PBMC, was sequenced without any cell sorting. Study-wide results and limits: Tumoral mutation counts were tracked by counts of expanded intratumoral alpha and beta TCRs.

J gave up 4 bases and V 5 bases, and 6 bases lay outside the gene matches. The germline gives CDR1 DFQATT, CDR2 SNEGSKA (reference sequence). The CDR3 sequence is 13 residues long. The study tagged each TCR cDNA molecule with a unique molecular identifier. One entry per CDR3 protein, called by TCRdb with MiXCR from the 5' RACE reads. Altogether tens of thousands of distinct CDR3 sequences are present, approximately 15% being singletons, with the ten largest covering under 40%. This chain uses TRBV20-1 with TRBJ2-3; TRBD2 matches at 7 bases. The receptor was isolated from a female donor with early-stage non-small cell lung cancer. The sequencing used lung tumor tissue, collected at surgery. CDR3 region: CSALGLGADTQYF. The DNA for the CDR3 is TGCAGTGCTCTTGGACTAGGAGCAGATACGCAGTATTTT.